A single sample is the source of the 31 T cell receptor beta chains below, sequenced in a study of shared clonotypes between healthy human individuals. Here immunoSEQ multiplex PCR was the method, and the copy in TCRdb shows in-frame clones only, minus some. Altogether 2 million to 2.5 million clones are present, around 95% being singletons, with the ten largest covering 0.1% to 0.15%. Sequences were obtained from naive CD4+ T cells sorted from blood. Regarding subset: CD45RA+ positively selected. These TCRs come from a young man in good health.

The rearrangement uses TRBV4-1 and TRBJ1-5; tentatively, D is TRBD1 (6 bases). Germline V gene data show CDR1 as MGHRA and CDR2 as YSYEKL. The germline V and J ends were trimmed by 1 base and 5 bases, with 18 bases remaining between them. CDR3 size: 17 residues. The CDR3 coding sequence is TGCGCCAGCAGCCAAGTACTCGGGGACAACATTTATCAGCCCCAGCATTTT. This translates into CASSQVLGDNIYQPQHF.

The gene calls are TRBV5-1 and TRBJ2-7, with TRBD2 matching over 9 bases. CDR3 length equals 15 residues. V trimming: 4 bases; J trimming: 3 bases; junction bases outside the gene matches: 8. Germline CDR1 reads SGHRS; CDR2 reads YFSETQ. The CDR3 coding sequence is TGCGCCAGCAGCACCTTGACTAGCGGAGACTACGAGCAGTACTTC. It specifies CASSTLTSGDYEQYF.

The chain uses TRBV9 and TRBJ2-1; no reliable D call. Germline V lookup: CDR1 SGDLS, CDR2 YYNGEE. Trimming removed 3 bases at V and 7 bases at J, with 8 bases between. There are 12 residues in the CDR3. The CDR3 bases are TGTGCCAGCAGCGCATCCGGGAATGAGCAGTTCTTC. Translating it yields CASSASGNEQFF.

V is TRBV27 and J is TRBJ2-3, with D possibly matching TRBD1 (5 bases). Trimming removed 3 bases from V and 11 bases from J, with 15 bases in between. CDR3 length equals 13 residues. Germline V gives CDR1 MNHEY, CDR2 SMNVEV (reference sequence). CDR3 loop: CASSLFLQGEQYF. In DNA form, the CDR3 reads TGTGCCAGCAGTTTGTTCCTGCAGGGTGAGCAGTATTTT.

CDR3 protein: CASSFAGAHEQYF. The DNA of the CDR3 is TGCGCCAGCAGCTTCGCGGGGGCCCACGAGCAGTACTTC. The chain couples TRBV5-1 to TRBJ2-7, with a possible D match to TRBD2 (7 bases). Germline V gives CDR1 SGHRS, CDR2 YFSETQ. This CDR3 contains 13 residues. Trimming removed 2 bases from V and 5 bases from J, with 11 bases in between.

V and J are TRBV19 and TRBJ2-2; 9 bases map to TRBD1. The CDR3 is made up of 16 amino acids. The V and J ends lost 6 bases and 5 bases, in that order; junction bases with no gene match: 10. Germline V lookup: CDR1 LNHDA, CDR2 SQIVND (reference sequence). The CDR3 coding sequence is TGTGCCAGTAGACTTTACCGGGACAGGGCAACCGGGGAGCTGTTTTTT. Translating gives CASRLYRDRATGELFF.

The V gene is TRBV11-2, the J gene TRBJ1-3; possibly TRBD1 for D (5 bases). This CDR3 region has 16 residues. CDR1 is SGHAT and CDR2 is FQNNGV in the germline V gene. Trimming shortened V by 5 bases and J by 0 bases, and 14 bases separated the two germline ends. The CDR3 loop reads CASSPTGAVSGNTIYF. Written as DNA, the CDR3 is TGTGCCAGCAGCCCCACAGGAGCCGTCTCTGGAAACACCATATATTTT.

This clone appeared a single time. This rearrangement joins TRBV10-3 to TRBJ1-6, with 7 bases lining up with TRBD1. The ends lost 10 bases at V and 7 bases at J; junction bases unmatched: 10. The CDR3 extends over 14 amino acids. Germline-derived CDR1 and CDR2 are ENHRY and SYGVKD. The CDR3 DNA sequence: TGTGCCACCGGGCCGGACAGGTCCAATTCACCCCTCCACTTT. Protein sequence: CATGPDRSNSPLHF.

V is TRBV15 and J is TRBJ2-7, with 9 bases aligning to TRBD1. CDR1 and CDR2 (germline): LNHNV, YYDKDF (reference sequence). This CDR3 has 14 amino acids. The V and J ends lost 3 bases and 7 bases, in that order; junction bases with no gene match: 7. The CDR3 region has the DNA TGTGCCACCAGCAGGGGGACAGGGTATGCGGAGCAGTACTTC. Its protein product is CATSRGTGYAEQYF.

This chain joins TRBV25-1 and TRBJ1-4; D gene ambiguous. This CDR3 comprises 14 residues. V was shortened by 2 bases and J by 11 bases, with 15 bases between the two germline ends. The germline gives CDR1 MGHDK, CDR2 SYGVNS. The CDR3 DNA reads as TGTGCCAGCAGTGAAGTCCGCCAAACCACCAAACTGTTTTTT. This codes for CASSEVRQTTKLFF. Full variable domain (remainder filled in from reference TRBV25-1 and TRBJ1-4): EADIYQTPRYLVIGTGKKITLECSQTMGHDKMYWYQQDPGMELHLIHYSYGVNSTEKGDLSSESTVSRIRTEHFPLTLESARPSHTSQYLCASSEVRQTTKLFFGSGTQLSVL.

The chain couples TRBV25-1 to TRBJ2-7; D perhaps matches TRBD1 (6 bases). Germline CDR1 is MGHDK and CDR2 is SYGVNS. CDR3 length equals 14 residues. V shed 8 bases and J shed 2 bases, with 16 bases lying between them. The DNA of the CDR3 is TGTGCCAGCGGGGTTGGGGACATTCCCTACGAGCAGTACTTC. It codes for CASGVGDIPYEQYF.

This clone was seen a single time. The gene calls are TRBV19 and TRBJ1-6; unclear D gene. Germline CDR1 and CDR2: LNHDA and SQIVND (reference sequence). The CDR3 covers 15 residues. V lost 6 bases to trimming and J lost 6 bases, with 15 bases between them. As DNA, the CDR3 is TGTGCCAGTAGAATCGAAGGGCCGTTTAATTCACCCCTCCACTTT. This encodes CASRIEGPFNSPLHF.

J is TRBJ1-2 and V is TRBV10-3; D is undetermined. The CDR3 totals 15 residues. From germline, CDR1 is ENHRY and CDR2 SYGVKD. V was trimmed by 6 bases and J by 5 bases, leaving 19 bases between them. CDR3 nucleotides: TGTGCCATCAGAGTAGACGCGGAAGGCCCTTATGGCTACACCTTC. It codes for CAIRVDAEGPYGYTF.

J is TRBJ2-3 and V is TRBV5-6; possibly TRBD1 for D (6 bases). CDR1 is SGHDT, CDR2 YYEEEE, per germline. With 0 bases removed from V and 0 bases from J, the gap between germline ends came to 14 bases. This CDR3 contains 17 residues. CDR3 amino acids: CASSLVSGGLSTDTQYF. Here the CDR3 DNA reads TGTGCCAGCAGCTTGGTTTCTGGGGGCCTGAGCACAGATACGCAGTATTTT.

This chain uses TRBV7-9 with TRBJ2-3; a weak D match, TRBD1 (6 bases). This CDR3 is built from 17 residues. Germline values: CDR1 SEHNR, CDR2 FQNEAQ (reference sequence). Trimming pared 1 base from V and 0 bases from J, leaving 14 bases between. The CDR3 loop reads CASSLGLRQVSTDTQYF. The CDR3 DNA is TGTGCCAGCAGCTTAGGTCTCCGACAGGTTAGCACAGATACGCAGTATTTT.

CDR3 region: CASSARSGGPETQYF. In DNA, the CDR3 is TGTGCCAGCAGCGCAAGGAGCGGGGGCCCAGAGACCCAGTACTTC. The chain employs TRBV11-3 and TRBJ2-5, with TRBD2 matching over 8 bases. There are 15 residues in the CDR3. V was pared by 5 bases and J by 4 bases, with 9 bases of the junction left unmatched. The germline CDR1 and CDR2 sequences are SGHNT and YENEEA.

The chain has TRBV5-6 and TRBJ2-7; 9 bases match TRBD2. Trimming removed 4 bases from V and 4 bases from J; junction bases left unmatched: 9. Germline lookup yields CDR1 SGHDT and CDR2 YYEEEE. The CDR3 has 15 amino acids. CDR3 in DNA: TGTGCCAGCAGCCTGCGCGGGAGGGAGTCTTACGAGCAGTACTTC. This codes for CASSLRGRESYEQYF.

The CDR3 DNA reads TGTGCCAGCAGCGAGGCAGGATATGGCAATCAGCCCCAGCATTTT. This translates into CASSEAGYGNQPQHF. This chain links TRBV2 with TRBJ1-5, with unresolved D. Trimming took 6 bases from V and 2 from J, leaving 14 bases between them. Looked up from germline, CDR1 is SNHLY and CDR2 is FYNNEI. The CDR3 has 15 residues.

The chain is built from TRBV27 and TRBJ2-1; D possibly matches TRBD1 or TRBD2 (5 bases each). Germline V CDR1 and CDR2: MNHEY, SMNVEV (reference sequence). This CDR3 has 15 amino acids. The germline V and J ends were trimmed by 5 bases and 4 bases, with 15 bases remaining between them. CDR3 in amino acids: CASSALTGTYNEQFF. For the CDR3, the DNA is TGTGCCAGCAGTGCCTTAACCGGGACGTACAATGAGCAGTTCTTC.

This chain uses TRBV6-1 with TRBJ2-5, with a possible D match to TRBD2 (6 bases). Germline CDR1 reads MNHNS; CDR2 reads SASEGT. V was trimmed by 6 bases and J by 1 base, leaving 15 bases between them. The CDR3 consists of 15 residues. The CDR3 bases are TGTGCCAGCAGGGTCGGCCGGGGGACCCAAGAGACCCAGTACTTC. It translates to CASRVGRGTQETQYF.

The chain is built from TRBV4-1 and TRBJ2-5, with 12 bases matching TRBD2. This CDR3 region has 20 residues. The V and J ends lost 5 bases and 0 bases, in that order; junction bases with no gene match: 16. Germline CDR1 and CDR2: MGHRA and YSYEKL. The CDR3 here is CASSAIRKTGTSGYQETQYF. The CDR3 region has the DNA TGCGCCAGCAGCGCAATCCGCAAAACCGGGACTAGCGGGTACCAAGAGACCCAGTACTTC.

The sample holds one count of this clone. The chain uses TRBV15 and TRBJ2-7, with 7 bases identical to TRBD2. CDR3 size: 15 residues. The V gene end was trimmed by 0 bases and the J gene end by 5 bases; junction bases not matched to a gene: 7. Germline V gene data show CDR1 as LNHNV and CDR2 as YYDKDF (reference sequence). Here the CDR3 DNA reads TGTGCCACCAGCAGAGATGGGAGGGGAGACGACGAGCAGTACTTC. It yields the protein CATSRDGRGDDEQYF. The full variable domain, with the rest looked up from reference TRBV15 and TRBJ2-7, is DAMVIQNPRYQVTQFGKPVTLSCSQTLNHNVMYWYQQKSSQAPKLLFHYYDKDFNNEADTPDNFQSRRPNTSFCFLDIRSPGLGDTAMYLCATSRDGRGDDEQYFGPGTRLTVT.

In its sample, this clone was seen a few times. The CDR3 is CASSPDRDQPQHF. CDR3 DNA: TGTGCCAGCAGCCCGGACAGGGATCAGCCCCAGCATTTT. The chain recombines TRBV5-4 with TRBJ1-5; TRBD1 matches 8 bases. The germline V gene has CDR1 SGHNT and CDR2 YYREEE (reference sequence). After removal of 4 bases from V and 5 bases from J, the junction contained 2 bases not matched to a gene. The CDR3 is made up of 13 amino acids.

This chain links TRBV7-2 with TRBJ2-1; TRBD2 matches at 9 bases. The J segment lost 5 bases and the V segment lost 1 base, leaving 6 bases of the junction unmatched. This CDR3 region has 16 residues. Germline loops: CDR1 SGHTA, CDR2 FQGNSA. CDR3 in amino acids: CASSLEGGRANNEQFF. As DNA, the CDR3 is TGTGCCAGCAGCTTAGAGGGCGGGAGGGCGAACAATGAGCAGTTCTTC. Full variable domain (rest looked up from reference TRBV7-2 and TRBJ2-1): GAGVSQSPSNKVTEKGKDVELRCDPISGHTALYWYRQSLGQGLEFLIYFQGNSAPDKSGLPSDRFSAERTGGSVSTLTIQRTQQEDSAVYLCASSLEGGRANNEQFFGPGTRLTVL.

As DNA, the CDR3 is TGCGCCAGCAGCTTGGGCATGACAGCCTCGAGCTCCTACGAGCAGTACTTC. This codes for CASSLGMTASSSYEQYF. This sequence joins TRBV5-1 and TRBJ2-7, with a tentative D call TRBD1 (5 bases). V lost 0 bases to trimming and J lost 0 bases, with 16 bases between them. Germline assignment: CDR1 SGHRS and CDR2 YFSETQ. The CDR3 is made up of 17 amino acids.

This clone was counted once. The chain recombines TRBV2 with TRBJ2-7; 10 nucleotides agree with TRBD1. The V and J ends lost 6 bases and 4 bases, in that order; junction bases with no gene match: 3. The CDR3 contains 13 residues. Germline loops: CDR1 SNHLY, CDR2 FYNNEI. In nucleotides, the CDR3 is TGTGCCAGCAGAGACAGGGGGCGGTACGAGCAGTACTTC. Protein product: CASRDRGRYEQYF.

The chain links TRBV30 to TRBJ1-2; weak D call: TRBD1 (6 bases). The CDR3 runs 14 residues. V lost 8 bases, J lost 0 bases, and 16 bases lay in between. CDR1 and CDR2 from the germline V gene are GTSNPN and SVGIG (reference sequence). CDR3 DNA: TGTGCCCGGGTGAGACAGGATTCTAACTATGGCTACACCTTC. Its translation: CARVRQDSNYGYTF.

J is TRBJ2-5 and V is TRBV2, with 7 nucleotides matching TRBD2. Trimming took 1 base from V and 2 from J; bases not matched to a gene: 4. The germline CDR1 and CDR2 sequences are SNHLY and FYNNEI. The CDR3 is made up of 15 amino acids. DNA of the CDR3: TGTGCCAGCAGTGAAGGGGGACTAAGACAAGAGACCCAGTACTTC. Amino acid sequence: CASSEGGLRQETQYF.

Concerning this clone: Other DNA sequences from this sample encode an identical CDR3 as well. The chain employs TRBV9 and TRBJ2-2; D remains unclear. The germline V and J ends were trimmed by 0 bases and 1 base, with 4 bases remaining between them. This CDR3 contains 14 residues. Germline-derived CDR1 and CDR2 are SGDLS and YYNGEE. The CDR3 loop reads CASSVALNTGELFF. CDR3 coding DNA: TGTGCCAGCAGCGTAGCTCTGAACACCGGGGAGCTGTTTTTT.

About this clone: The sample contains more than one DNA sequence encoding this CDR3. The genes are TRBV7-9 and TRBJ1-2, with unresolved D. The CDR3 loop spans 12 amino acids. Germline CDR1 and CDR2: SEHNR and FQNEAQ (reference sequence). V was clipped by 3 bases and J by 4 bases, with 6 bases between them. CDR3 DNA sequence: TGTGCCAGCAGCTTGGACCTCTATGGCTACACCTTC. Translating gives CASSLDLYGYTF.

The CDR3 bases are TGCAGCTTCTATGATGGTATAGGGTTAGGGGCCAAAAACATTCAGTACTTC. Translating it yields CSFYDGIGLGAKNIQYF. This sequence joins TRBV29-1 and TRBJ2-4; D not resolved. CDR1 and CDR2 from the germline V gene are SQVTM and ANQGSEA. V lost 8 bases to trimming and J lost 1 base, with 24 bases between them. This CDR3 spans 17 amino acids.